These T cell receptor beta chains were read from a single sample in a study of identical twins. TCRdb reanalysed the 5' RACE reads using MiXCR and keeps one entry per CDR3 protein. Of under 300,000 distinct CDR3 sequences listed, over 11% are singletons. Sequencing input: memory (CD45RO+) T cells sorted from blood. All receptors come from a woman younger than 30 in good health. The CDR3 runs from the conserved cysteine through the conserved F or W. A D gene is named only where the DNA matches it firmly. A clone size is listed for some rows: how often the clone was seen (once, few, many), or a class if it is expanded.

len | j_gene | abundance | v_gene | d_gene | CDR3aa | CDR3nt
12 | TRBJ2-1 | - | TRBV7-2 | - | CASSADGGGQFF | TGTGCCAGCAGCGCGGATGGGGGCGGGCAGTTCTTC
15 | TRBJ2-7 | many | TRBV5-1 | - | CASSLAPERIGEQYF | TGCGCCAGCAGCTTGGCCCCTGAACGTATCGGCGAGCAGTACTTC
16 | TRBJ1-1 | - | TRBV14 | TRBD1 | CASSPLRGRGGTEAFF | TGTGCCAGCAGCCCATTGAGGGGGCGAGGTGGCACTGAAGCTTTCTTT
16 | TRBJ2-3 | - | TRBV20-1 | - | CSAREGRRTSTDTQYF | TGCAGTGCTAGGGAGGGGCGGCGAACTAGCACAGATACGCAGTATTTT
14 | TRBJ2-7 | few | TRBV6-1 | - | CASSKFGASYEQYF | TGTGCCAGCAGTAAGTTCGGGGCCTCCTACGAGCAGTACTTC
19 | TRBJ2-4 | few | TRBV30 | - | CAWSDFIDNGILAKNIQYF | TGTGCCTGGAGTGACTTCATCGACAACGGTATACTAGCCAAAAACATTCAGTACTTC
14 | TRBJ2-7 | few | TRBV7-9 | - | CASSEGQFSYEQYF | TGTGCCAGCAGCGAGGGACAATTCTCCTACGAGCAGTACTTC
11 | TRBJ1-2 | few | TRBV5-6 | - | CASSLALGYTF | TGTGCCAGCAGCTTGGCATTGGGCTACACCTTC
16 | TRBJ2-3 | few | TRBV6-5 | TRBD1 | CASSYSRGTGAPTQYF | TGTGCCAGCAGTTACTCGAGGGGGACAGGGGCCCCTACGCAGTATTTT
14 | TRBJ2-3 | few | TRBV18 | - | CASSPRTVGAAQYF | TGTGCCAGCTCACCTCGCACCGTCGGGGCGGCGCAGTATTTT
12 | TRBJ2-7 | - | TRBV20-1 | - | CSASPGSAEQYF | TGCAGTGCTAGTCCGGGCTCCGCCGAGCAGTACTTC
15 | TRBJ2-7 | medium-sized | TRBV9 | TRBD1 | CASSEGQGWSYEQYF | TGTGCCAGCAGCGAGGGACAGGGATGGTCCTACGAGCAGTACTTC
16 | TRBJ2-3 | few | TRBV29-1 | TRBD1 | CSVEGRYQGATDTQYF | TGCAGCGTTGAGGGTCGGTACCAGGGGGCCACAGATACGCAGTATTTT
14 | TRBJ2-7 | many | TRBV5-1 | TRBD1 | CASSAGQAPGEQYF | TGCGCCAGCAGCGCTGGACAGGCCCCTGGCGAGCAGTACTTC
12 | TRBJ1-2 | - | TRBV9 | TRBD1 | CASSGQGIGYTF | TGTGCCAGCAGCGGACAGGGGATCGGCTACACCTTC
13 | TRBJ1-1 | - | TRBV15 | - | CATSRSLNIEAFF | TGTGCCACCAGCAGAAGTCTGAACATTGAAGCTTTCTTT
11 | TRBJ2-5 | few | TRBV19 | - | CASSSYETQYF | TGTGCCAGTAGTTCCTACGAGACCCAGTACTTC
16 | TRBJ2-3 | few | TRBV7-3 | TRBD2 | CASSPLLAGAADTQYF | TGTGCCAGCAGCCCCCTACTAGCGGGGGCTGCAGATACGCAGTATTTT
14 | TRBJ2-7 | few | TRBV20-1 | TRBD2 | CSAPRRGSLYEQYF | TGCAGTGCTCCCAGGCGGGGGAGCCTCTACGAGCAGTACTTC
16 | TRBJ2-1 | - | TRBV7-9 | TRBD2 | CASAVLAGRTRSEQFF | TGTGCCAGTGCCGTCCTAGCGGGGCGAACGAGAAGTGAGCAGTTCTTC
16 | TRBJ1-3 | few | TRBV20-1 | - | CSAPFAGAFSGNTIYF | TGCAGTGCCCCTTTCGCGGGCGCGTTCTCTGGAAACACCATATATTTT
14 | TRBJ2-1 | few | TRBV27 | TRBD2 | CAVQREGRWNEQFF | TGTGCCGTCCAGCGGGAGGGCCGGTGGAATGAGCAGTTCTTC
14 | TRBJ1-3 | few | TRBV11-3 | TRBD1 | CASSLDRERNTIYF | TGTGCCAGCAGCTTGGACAGGGAAAGAAACACCATATATTTT
15 | TRBJ1-5 | - | TRBV20-1 | - | CSARRDPGSGQPQHF | TGCAGTGCTAGAAGAGACCCAGGAAGTGGTCAGCCCCAGCATTTT